Below, 12 T cell receptor beta chains from the same sample are listed, as sequenced in a study of cytomegalovirus exposure and HLA in healthy donors. A multiplex PCR was run with 60 Vbeta primers and 13 Jbeta primers. Assay used: immunoSEQ multiplex PCR; TCRdb lists only in-frame clones, some missing. The table has some 200,000 clones, roughly 79% seen once; the top ten hold around 1.8%. Sequences were obtained from PBMCs. All receptors come from a man younger than 30 in good health and CMV-seronegative.

V and J are TRBV7-9 and TRBJ2-7, with a weak D call TRBD2 (7 bases). Germline CDR1 is SEHNR and CDR2 is FQNEAQ (reference sequence). Trimming took 5 bases from V and 5 from J, leaving 22 bases between them. The CDR3 totals 16 residues. This CDR3 reads CASSLGGSRGRNEQYF. DNA for the CDR3: TGTGCCAGCAGCCTCGGGGGGAGCAGGGGCCGCAACGAGCAGTACTTC.

This clone was seen a handful of times. The CDR3 DNA sequence: TGTGCCAGCAGCGAACTAGCGGTTATTGGAGATACGCAGTATTTT. Translating gives CASSELAVIGDTQYF. The rearrangement links TRBV2 to TRBJ2-3; the match to TRBD2 covers 8 bases. V dropped 6 bases and J dropped 5; count of bases not matched to a gene: 10. The CDR3 contains 15 residues. Germline V lookup: CDR1 SNHLY, CDR2 FYNNEI.

V usage is TRBV5-1 and J usage is TRBJ1-2; D remains unclear. The CDR3 contains 13 residues. V was clipped by 0 bases and J by 1 base, with 4 bases between them. Germline CDR1 is SGHRS and CDR2 is YFSETQ. As DNA, the CDR3 is TGCGCCAGCAGCTTGGGCGATAACTATGGCTACACCTTC. Protein sequence: CASSLGDNYGYTF.

The chain links TRBV11-3 to TRBJ2-7, with D maybe TRBD1 (5 bases). Between the trimmed V and J ends, which lost 6 bases and 4 bases, there was a span of 19 bases. The CDR3 sequence is 15 residues long. In germline, CDR1 is SGHNT, CDR2 YENEEA. The CDR3 DNA reads TGTGCCAGCAGTCCTCAGGGTACAGGCTTTTACGAGCAGTACTTC. Protein sequence: CASSPQGTGFYEQYF.

With respect to this clone: A read error may produce the germline difference seen at one junction end. This chain connects TRBV7-9 to TRBJ1-1; no reliable D call. The CDR3 is 11 amino acids. Germline V gene sequence: CDR1 SEHNR, CDR2 FQNEAQ (reference sequence). For the CDR3, the DNA is TGTTCCAGCACCCGGGGCACTGAAGCTTTCTTT. Translating it yields CSSTRGTEAFF.

The CDR3 DNA is TGCGCCAGCAGTCAGCCGGGACAGGGTAGTTTGATGGGTACCTACGAGCAGTACTTC. Residues: CASSQPGQGSLMGTYEQYF. This chain uses TRBV23-1 with TRBJ2-7; the match to TRBD1 covers 9 bases. TRBV23-1 is an ORF for which the function is uncertain. V gave up 3 bases and J gave up 2 bases; unmatched junction bases: 17. There are 19 residues in the CDR3.

The chain carries TRBV11-3 and TRBJ2-5; 10 bases match TRBD2. The CDR3 totals 16 residues. After removal of 5 bases from V and 2 bases from J, the junction contained 8 bases not matched to a gene. Germline CDR1 SGHNT, CDR2 YENEEA. CDR3 protein: CASSDNSGGTQETQYF. CDR3 nucleotides: TGTGCCAGCAGCGACAATAGCGGGGGGACACAAGAGACCCAGTACTTC.

This clone occurred once. The V gene is TRBV19, the J gene TRBJ1-2; possibly TRBD1 for D (6 bases). V lost 7 bases, J lost 7 bases, and 16 bases lay in between. In germline, CDR1 is LNHDA, CDR2 SQIVND (reference sequence). The CDR3 length is 13 residues. The CDR3 sequence is CASTQGQSFGYTF. CDR3 sequence (DNA): TGTGCCAGTACCCAAGGACAGTCCTTTGGCTACACCTTC.

The rearrangement links TRBV9 to TRBJ2-7; 9 bases align to TRBD1. J gave up 6 bases and V 3 bases, and 7 bases lay outside the gene matches. Germline V CDR1 and CDR2: SGDLS, YYNGEE. The CDR3 length is 14 residues. The CDR3 here is CASSATGGSGEQYF. As DNA, the CDR3 is TGTGCCAGCAGCGCGACAGGGGGTTCCGGCGAGCAGTACTTC. Complete variable domain (other parts from reference TRBV9 and TRBJ2-7): DSGVTQTPKHLITATGQRVTLRCSPRSGDLSVYWYQQSLDQGLQFLIQYYNGEERAKGNILERFSAQQFPDLHSELNLSSLELGDSALYFCASSATGGSGEQYFGPGTRLTVT.

The genes are TRBV5-4 and TRBJ2-3; D might be TRBD2 (6 bases). The V and J ends lost 7 bases and 0 bases respectively, with 12 bases between them. Germline values: CDR1 SGHNT, CDR2 YYREEE (reference sequence). The CDR3 contains 14 residues. The CDR3 DNA sequence: TGTGCCAGCCAAGGAGGGAGGAGCACAGATACGCAGTATTTT. This codes for CASQGGRSTDTQYF.

The J gene is TRBJ2-2, the V gene TRBV11-3; the match to TRBD1 covers 7 bases. Looked up from germline, CDR1 is SGHNT and CDR2 is YENEEA. With V trimmed by 6 bases and J by 8 bases, 9 bases remained unmatched. The CDR3 has 14 amino acids. The CDR3 DNA is TGTGCCAGCAGTTCTACAGGGGTCACTGGGGAGCTGTTTTTT. Protein product: CASSSTGVTGELFF.

This chain uses TRBV5-8 with TRBJ2-3; D is unresolved. CDR1 and CDR2 from the germline V gene are SGHTS and YDEGEE. V was clipped by 4 bases and J by 0 bases, with 18 bases between them. CDR3 length: 17 amino acids. The CDR3 reads CASSLIGRVSSTDTQYF. CDR3 nucleotide sequence: TGTGCCAGCAGCCTAATCGGTCGAGTATCTAGCACAGATACGCAGTATTTT.